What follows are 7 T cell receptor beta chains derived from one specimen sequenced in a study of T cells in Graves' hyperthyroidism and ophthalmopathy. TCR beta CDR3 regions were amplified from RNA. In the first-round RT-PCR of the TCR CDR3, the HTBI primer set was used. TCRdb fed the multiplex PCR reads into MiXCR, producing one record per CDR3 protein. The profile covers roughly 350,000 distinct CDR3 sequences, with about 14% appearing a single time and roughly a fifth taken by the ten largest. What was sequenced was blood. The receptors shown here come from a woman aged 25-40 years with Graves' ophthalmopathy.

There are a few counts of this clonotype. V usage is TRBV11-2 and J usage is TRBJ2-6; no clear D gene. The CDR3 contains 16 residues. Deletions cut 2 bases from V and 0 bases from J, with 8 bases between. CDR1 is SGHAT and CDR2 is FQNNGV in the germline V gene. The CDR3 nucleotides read TGTGCCAGCAGCTTATTTCTGGACTCTGGGGCCAACGTCCTGACTTTC. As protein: CASSLFLDSGANVLTF.

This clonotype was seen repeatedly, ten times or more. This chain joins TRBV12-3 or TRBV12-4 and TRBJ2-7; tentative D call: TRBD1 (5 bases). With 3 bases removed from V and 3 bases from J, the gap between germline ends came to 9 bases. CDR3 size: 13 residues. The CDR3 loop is CASSFPGRYEQYF. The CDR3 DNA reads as TGTGCCAGCAGTTTTCCAGGGCGCTACGAGCAGTACTTC.

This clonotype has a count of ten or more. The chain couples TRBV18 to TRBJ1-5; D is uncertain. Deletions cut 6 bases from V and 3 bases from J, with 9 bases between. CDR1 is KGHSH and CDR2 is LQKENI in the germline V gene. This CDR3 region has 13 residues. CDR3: CASSGSFNQPQHF. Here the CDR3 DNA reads TGTGCCAGCTCGGGGTCTTTCAATCAGCCCCAGCATTTT.

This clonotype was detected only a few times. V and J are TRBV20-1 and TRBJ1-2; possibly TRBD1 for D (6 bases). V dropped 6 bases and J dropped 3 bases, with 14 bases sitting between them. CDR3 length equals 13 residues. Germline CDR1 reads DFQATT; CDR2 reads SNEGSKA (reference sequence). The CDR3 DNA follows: TGCAGTGCGGGCTGGGGGGCGGACTATGGCTACACCTTC. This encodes CSAGWGADYGYTF.

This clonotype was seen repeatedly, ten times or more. This CDR3 is CAISDTGAEAFF. As DNA, the CDR3 is TGTGCCATCAGTGATACTGGCGCTGAAGCTTTCTTT. This chain uses TRBV10-3 with TRBJ1-1; D remains ambiguous. V was cut by 3 bases and J by 6 bases, with 8 bases left in between. The CDR3 is made up of 12 amino acids. The germline CDR1 and CDR2 sequences are ENHRY and SYGVKD.

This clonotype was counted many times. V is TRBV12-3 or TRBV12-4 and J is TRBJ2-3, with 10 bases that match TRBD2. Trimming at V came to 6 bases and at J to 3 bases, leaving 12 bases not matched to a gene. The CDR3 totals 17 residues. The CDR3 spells CASSPTLTSGDTDTQYF. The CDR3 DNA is TGTGCCAGCAGCCCCACACTAACTAGCGGGGATACAGATACGCAGTATTTT.

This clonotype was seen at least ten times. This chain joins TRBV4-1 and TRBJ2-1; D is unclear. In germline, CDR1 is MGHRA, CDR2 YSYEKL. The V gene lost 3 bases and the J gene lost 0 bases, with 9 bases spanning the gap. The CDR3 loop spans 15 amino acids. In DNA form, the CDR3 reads TGCGCCAGCAGCCACGGTCCCAGCTCCTACAATGAGCAGTTCTTC. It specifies CASSHGPSSYNEQFF.